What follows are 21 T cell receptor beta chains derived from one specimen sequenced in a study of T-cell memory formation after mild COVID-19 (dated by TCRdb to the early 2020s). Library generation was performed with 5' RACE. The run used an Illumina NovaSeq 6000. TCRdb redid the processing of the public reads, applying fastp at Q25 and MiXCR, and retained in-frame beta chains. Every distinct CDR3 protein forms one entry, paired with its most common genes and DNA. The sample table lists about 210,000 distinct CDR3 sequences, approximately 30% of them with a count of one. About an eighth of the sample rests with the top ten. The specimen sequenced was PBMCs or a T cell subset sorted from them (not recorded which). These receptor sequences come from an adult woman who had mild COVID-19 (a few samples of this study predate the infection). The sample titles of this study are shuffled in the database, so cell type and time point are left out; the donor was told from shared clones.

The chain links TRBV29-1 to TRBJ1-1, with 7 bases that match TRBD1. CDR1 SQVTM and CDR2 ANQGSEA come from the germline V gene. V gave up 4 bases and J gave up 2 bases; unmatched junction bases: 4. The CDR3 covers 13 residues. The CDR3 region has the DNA TGCAGCGTTGGTAGGGGGCCCAACACTGAAGCTTTCTTT. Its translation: CSVGRGPNTEAFF.

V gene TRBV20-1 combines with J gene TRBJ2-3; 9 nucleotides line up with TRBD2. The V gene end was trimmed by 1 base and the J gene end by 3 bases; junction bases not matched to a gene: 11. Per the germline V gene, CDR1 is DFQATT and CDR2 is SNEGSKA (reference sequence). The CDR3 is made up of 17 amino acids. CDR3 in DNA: TGCAGTGCTAGAGTGACTCGAGCGGGAGGAGGAACAGATACGCAGTATTTT. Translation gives CSARVTRAGGGTDTQYF.

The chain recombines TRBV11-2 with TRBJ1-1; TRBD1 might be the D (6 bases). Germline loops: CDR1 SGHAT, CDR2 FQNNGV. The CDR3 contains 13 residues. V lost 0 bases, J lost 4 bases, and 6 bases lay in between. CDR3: CASSLEQGTEAFF. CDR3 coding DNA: TGTGCCAGCAGCTTAGAACAGGGCACTGAAGCTTTCTTT.

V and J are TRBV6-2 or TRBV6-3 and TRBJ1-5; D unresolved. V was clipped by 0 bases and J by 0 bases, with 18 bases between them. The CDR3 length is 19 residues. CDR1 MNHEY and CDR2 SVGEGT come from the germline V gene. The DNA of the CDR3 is TGTGCCAGCAGTTACTCTCTAGCCTCGGTTAAGGTTAGCAATCAGCCCCAGCATTTT. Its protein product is CASSYSLASVKVSNQPQHF.

The CDR3 spells CASRGAGVGETQYF. CDR3 nucleotides: TGTGCCAGCAGGGGAGCGGGGGTAGGAGAGACCCAGTACTTC. The rearrangement links TRBV6-2 or TRBV6-3 to TRBJ2-5; 8 nucleotides align to TRBD2. CDR3 size: 14 residues. CDR1 is MNHEY and CDR2 is SVGEGT in the germline V gene. J gave up 4 bases and V 6 bases, and 7 bases lay outside the gene matches.

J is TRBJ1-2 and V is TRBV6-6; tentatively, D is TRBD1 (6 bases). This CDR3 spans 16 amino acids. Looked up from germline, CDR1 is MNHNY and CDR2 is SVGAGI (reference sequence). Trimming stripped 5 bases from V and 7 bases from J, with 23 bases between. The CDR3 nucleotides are TGTGCCAGCAGTAACACGAAAACCGGGACATCCATTGGCTACACCTTC. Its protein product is CASSNTKTGTSIGYTF.

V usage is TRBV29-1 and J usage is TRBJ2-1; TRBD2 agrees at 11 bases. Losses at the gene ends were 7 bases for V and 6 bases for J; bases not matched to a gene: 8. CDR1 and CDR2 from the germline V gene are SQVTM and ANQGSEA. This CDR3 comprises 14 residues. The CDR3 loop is CSAVAGTSGNEQFF. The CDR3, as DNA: TGCAGCGCCGTCGCTGGGACTAGCGGCAATGAGCAGTTCTTC.

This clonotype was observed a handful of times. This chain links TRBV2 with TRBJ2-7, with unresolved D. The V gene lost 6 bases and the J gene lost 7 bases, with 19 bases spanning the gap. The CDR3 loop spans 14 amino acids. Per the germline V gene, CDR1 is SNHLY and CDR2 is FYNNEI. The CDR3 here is CASSPSALRTEQYF. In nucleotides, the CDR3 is TGTGCCAGCAGCCCCAGCGCCCTACGAACAGAGCAGTACTTC.

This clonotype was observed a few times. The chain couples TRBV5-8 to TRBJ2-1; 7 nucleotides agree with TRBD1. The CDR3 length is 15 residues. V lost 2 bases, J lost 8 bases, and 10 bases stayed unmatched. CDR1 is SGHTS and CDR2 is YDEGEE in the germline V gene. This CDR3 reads CASSFGDRDVDEQFF. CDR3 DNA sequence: TGTGCCAGCAGCTTTGGAGACAGGGATGTCGATGAGCAGTTCTTC. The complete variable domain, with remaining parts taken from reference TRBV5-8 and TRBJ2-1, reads EAGVTQSPTHLIKTRGQQATLRCSPISGHTSVYWYQQALGLGLQFLLWYDEGEERNRGNFPPRFSGRQFPNYSSELNVNALELEDSALYLCASSFGDRDVDEQFFGPGTRLTVL.

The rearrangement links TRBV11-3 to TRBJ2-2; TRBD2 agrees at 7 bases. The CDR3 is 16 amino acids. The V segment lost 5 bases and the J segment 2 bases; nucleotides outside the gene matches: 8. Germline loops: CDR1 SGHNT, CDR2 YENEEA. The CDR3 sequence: CASSPGEGTNTGELFF. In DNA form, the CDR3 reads TGTGCCAGCAGCCCCGGGGAGGGGACTAACACCGGGGAGCTGTTTTTT.

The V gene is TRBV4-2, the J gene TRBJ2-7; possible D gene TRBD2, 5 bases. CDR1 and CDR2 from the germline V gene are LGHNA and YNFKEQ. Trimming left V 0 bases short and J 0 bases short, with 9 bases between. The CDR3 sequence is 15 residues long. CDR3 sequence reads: CASSQDNSGSYEQYF. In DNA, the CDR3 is TGTGCCAGCAGCCAAGATAACAGCGGCTCCTACGAGCAGTACTTC.

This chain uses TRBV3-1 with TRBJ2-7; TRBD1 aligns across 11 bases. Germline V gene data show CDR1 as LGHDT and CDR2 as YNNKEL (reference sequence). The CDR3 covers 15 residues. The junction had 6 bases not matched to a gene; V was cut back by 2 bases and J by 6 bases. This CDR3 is CASSQLPGTGGEQYF. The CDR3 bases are TGTGCCAGCAGCCAACTCCCCGGGACAGGGGGCGAGCAGTACTTC.

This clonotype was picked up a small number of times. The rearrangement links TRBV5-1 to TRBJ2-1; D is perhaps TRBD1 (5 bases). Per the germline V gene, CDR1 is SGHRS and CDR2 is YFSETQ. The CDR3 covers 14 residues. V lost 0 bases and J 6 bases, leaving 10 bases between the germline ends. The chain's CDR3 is CASSLEQASNEQFF. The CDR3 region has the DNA TGCGCCAGCAGCTTGGAACAGGCTTCCAATGAGCAGTTCTTC. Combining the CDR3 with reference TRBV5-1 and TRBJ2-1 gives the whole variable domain KAGVTQTPRYLIKTRGQQVTLSCSPISGHRSVSWYQQTPGQGLQFLFEYFSETQRNKGNFPGRFSGRQFSNSRSEMNVSTLELGDSALYLCASSLEQASNEQFFGPGTRLTVL.

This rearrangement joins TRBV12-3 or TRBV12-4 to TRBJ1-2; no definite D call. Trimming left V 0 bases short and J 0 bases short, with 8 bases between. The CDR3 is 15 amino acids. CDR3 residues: CASSLAHEPNYGYTF. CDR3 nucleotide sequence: TGTGCCAGCAGTTTAGCGCATGAGCCTAACTATGGCTACACCTTC.

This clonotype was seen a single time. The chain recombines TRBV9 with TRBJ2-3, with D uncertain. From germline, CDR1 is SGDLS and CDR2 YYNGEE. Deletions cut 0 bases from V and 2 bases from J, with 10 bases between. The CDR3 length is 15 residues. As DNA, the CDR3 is TGTGCCAGCAGCGTAGGAATAGAGGACACAGATACGCAGTATTTT. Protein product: CASSVGIEDTDTQYF.

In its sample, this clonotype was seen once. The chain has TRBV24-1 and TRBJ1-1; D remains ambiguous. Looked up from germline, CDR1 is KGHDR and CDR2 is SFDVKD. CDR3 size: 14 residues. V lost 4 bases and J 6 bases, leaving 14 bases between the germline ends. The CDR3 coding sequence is TGTGCCACCAGTGAGTCCTCAGCGGTGGCTGAAGCTTTCTTT. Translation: CATSESSAVAEAFF.

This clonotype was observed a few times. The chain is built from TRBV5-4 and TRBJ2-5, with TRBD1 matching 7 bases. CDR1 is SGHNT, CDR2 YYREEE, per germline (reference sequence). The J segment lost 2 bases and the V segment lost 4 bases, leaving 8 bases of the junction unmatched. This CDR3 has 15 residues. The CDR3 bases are TGTGCCAGCAGCCCGTATCGGACAGGACAAGAGACCCAGTACTTC. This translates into CASSPYRTGQETQYF.

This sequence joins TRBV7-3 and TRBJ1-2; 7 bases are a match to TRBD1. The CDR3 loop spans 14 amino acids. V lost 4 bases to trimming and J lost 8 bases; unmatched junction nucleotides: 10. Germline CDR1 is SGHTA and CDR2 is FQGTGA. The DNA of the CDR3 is TGTGCCAGCAGCTCCAGCACAGGGGCTGAAGGCTACACCTTC. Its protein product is CASSSSTGAEGYTF. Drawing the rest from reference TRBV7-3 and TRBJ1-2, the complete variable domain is GAGVSQTPSNKVTEKGKYVELRCDPISGHTALYWYRQSLGQGPEFLIYFQGTGAADDSGLPNDRFFAVRPEGSVSTLKIQRTERGDSAVYLCASSSSTGAEGYTFGSGTRLTVV.

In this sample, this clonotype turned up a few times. CDR3 loop: CASRITGGTEAFF. CDR3 sequence (DNA): TGTGCCAGCAGGATAACAGGGGGCACTGAAGCTTTCTTT. The chain recombines TRBV12-3 or TRBV12-4 with TRBJ1-1; 8 bases match TRBD1. The trim removed 6 bases at V and 4 bases at J, leaving 4 bases unmatched. The CDR3 is made up of 13 amino acids.

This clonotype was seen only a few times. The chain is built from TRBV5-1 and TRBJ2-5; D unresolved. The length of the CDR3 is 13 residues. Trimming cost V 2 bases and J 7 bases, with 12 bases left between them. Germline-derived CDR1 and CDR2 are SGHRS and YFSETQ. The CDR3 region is CASSFGMMGTQYF. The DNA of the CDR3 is TGCGCCAGCAGCTTCGGAATGATGGGGACCCAGTACTTC.

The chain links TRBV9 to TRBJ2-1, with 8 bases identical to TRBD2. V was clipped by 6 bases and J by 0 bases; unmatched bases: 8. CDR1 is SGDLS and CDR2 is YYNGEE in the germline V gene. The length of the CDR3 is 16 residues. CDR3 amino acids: CASNRLAGRSYNEQFF. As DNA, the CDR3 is TGTGCCAGCAATCGGCTAGCGGGCCGCTCCTACAATGAGCAGTTCTTC.